This is a list of T cell receptor beta chains from one sample in a study of vaccination and CD4 T cells after COVID-19. These receptors lack a known antigen. Each CDR3 protein is one row after TCRdb ran MiXCR on the PCR reads. The table has nearly 5,500 distinct CDR3 sequences, more than 55% seen once. Sequencing input: CD4+ T cells from blood, cultured in vitro. The receptors here all came from a human donor in good health. The conserved cysteine and the conserved F or W are not part of the CDR3 here.

J	V	CDR3
TRBJ2-1	TRBV7-9	ASSLVLAGGPYNEQF
TRBJ1-5	TRBV28	ATDLINGDQPQH
TRBJ1-5	TRBV20-1	SAIGTGTGRSNQPQH
TRBJ1-2	TRBV19	ASKGGGYGYT
TRBJ1-5	TRBV6-2/TRBV6-3	ASSRQGGNQPQH
TRBJ1-1	TRBV12-3/TRBV12-4	ASSMKGDMNTEAF
TRBJ2-3	TRBV2	ASSTASGGGTDTQY
TRBJ2-2	TRBV4-3	ASSQWRGADTGELF
TRBJ2-1	TRBV11-2	ASSGTGFNEQF
TRBJ1-6	TRBV6-5	ASSYSATFSPLH
TRBJ1-2	TRBV28	ASSSPTTGGGDGYT
TRBJ2-7	TRBV6-1	ASSFGQGTEQY
TRBJ2-7	TRBV29-1	SVQLAGLYEQY
TRBJ1-5	TRBV7-8	ASSLGQGNQPQH
TRBJ2-2	TRBV24-1	ATSIGQGLIVTTGELF
TRBJ2-1	TRBV20-1	SARRRGSLYNEQF
TRBJ2-2	TRBV6-5	ASRYGNTGELF
TRBJ1-1	TRBV6-5	ASSSQGRTEAF
TRBJ2-4	TRBV6-1	ASSGWTGRSKNIQY
TRBJ1-1	TRBV20-1	SARSKRRGMNTEAF
TRBJ1-4	TRBV6-1	ASSEGGQRNEKLF
TRBJ2-7	TRBV5-1	ASSLAVLGRQSYEQY
TRBJ2-2	TRBV28	ASSKRGGGGELF
TRBJ1-2	TRBV6-4	ASRRTANYGYT
TRBJ1-1	TRBV6-2/TRBV6-3	ASRSGTGVIIMNTEAF
TRBJ1-3	TRBV30	AWSLIGQPNTIY
TRBJ2-2	TRBV4-3	ASSLENTGELF
TRBJ1-5	TRBV6-4	ASSDRYSNQPQH
TRBJ2-5	TRBV5-1	ASSPGLAGSETQY
TRBJ2-7	TRBV19	ASSIAIQGVIYEQY
TRBJ2-7	TRBV7-2	ASSLAGTGVYEQY
TRBJ1-2	TRBV28	ASTPVGEGDGYT
TRBJ1-6	TRBV19	ASSLETAYNSPLH
TRBJ1-2	TRBV19	ASTNDRYYGYT
TRBJ1-2	TRBV29-1	SVLGGRTEGYT
TRBJ1-5	TRBV20-1	SAHTGDSNQPQH
TRBJ1-2	TRBV6-5	ASSYSQGANYGYT
TRBJ1-5	TRBV30	AWSREAHQPQH
TRBJ2-2	TRBV7-9	ASSFLPGAGKNTGELF
TRBJ1-5	TRBV6-2/TRBV6-3	ASSLRRTGSNQPQH